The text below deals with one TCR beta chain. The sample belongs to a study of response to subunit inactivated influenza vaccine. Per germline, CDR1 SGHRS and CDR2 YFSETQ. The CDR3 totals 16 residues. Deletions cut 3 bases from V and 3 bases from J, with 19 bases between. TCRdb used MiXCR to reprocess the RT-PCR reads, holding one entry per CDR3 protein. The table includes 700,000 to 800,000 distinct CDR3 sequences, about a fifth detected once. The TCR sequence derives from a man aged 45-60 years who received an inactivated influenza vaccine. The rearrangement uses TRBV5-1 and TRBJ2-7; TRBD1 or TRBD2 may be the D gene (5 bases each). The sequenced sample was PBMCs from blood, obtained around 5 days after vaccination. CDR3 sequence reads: CASSSMPGTLDYEQYF. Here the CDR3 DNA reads TGCGCCAGCAGCTCTATGCCAGGGACCCTTGACTACGAGCAGTACTTC.